This TCR beta chain originates from a study of blood T cell repertoires in COVID-19. Cohorts were assigned according to the clinical history that participants reported. In the original processing: Reference gene primer amplification gave nucleated cell count estimates. The table came from immunoSEQ multiplex PCR; TCRdb's copy has only in-frame clones and leaves some out. That table furnishes V, J and clone size, whereas the DNA furnished D and trimming. The sample holds 450,000 to 600,000 clones, approximately 86% seen once. V lost 1 base and J lost 4, with 10 bases in between. Germline V gives CDR1 SGHVS, CDR2 FNYEAQ. There are 15 residues in the CDR3.

The sample comprised PBMCs or T cells enriched from blood (not recorded which). The sequence came from a woman aged 18-29 years who had recovered from COVID-19. The gene calls are TRBV7-6 and TRBJ2-2; the D gene is possibly TRBD2 (5 bases). For the CDR3, the DNA is TGTGCCAGCAGCTTAGGGACTTCGGCCACCGGGGAGCTGTTTTTT. Translation: CASSLGTSATGELFF.